The rows below give T cell receptor beta chains drawn from one sample of a study of T cells in Graves' hyperthyroidism and ophthalmopathy. TCRdb called the multiplex PCR reads again in MiXCR, with one record for every CDR3 protein. The data show 300,000 to 400,000 distinct CDR3 sequences, 15% to 20% seen once. Source material: blood. The receptors were sampled from a man aged 18-30 years with Graves' ophthalmopathy. CDR3s include the opening cysteine and the closing phenylalanine or tryptophan. Fields, in order: D gene, clone size, J gene, V gene, CDR3 DNA, CDR3 protein. A D gene is named only where the DNA matches it firmly. Clone size is shown for a subset of rows, as once, few, many or a class of expanded clone.

. | many | TRBJ1-2 | TRBV6-1 | TGTGCCAGCAGTCAGGACGGGACCGACACAAACTATGGCTACACCTTC | CASSQDGTDTNYGYTF
. | few | TRBJ1-1 | TRBV7-6 | TGTGCCAGCAGCTTAAGTGAGCTAGGTGGGACTGAAGCTTTCTTT | CASSLSELGGTEAFF
TRBD2 | . | TRBJ2-1 | TRBV7-3 | TGTGCCAGCAGCCGTCTAGCGGATAGGGATGAGCAGTTCTTC | CASSRLADRDEQFF
. | many | TRBJ1-1 | TRBV7-2 | TGTGCCAGCAGCCCAACGGTGGGGGCGAACACTGAAGCTTTCTTT | CASSPTVGANTEAFF
TRBD1 | . | TRBJ2-3 | TRBV7-2 | TGTGCCAGCAGCTATGGACAGGTTAACACAGATACGCAGTATTTT | CASSYGQVNTDTQYF
. | many | TRBJ2-3 | TRBV7-3 | TGTGCCAGCAGCTTAGCCGCGGCGGGGACGCAGTATTTT | CASSLAAAGTQYF
TRBD2 | . | TRBJ2-5 | TRBV12-3/TRBV12-4 | TGTGCCAGCAGTACTAGCGGGGGGACGGAGACCCAGTACTTC | CASSTSGGTETQYF
. | many | TRBJ1-1 | TRBV11-2 | TGTGCCAGCAGCTTAGGACAGACAATGAACACTGAAGCTTTCTTT | CASSLGQTMNTEAFF
. | many | TRBJ2-5 | TRBV27 | TGTGCCAGCAGTTTCGGCCGGGGTCAAGAGACCCAGTACTTC | CASSFGRGQETQYF
. | many | TRBJ1-1 | TRBV20-1 | TGCAGTGCTTCCCGGGATTTGAACACTGAAGCTTTCTTT | CSASRDLNTEAFF
. | once | TRBJ1-2 | TRBV27 | TGTGCCAGCAGTTTAGAAGGTCCCCGGGGGGATAACTATGGCTACACCTTC | CASSLEGPRGDNYGYTF
TRBD1 | . | TRBJ1-1 | TRBV28 | TGTGCCAGCAGTCCCCGCCGGCGGGACAGGGGGCTTGAAGCTTTCTTT | CASSPRRRDRGLEAFF
TRBD1 | . | TRBJ1-3 | TRBV18 | TGTGCCAGCTCACCACAGACAGGGACTGGAAACACCATATATTTT | CASSPQTGTGNTIYF
TRBD2 | few | TRBJ2-3 | TRBV7-9 | TGTGCCACCAGGCGGGGGATCACAGATACGCAGTATTTT | CATRRGITDTQYF
. | many | TRBJ1-1 | TRBV27 | TGTGCCAGCACCGGGACACCGTTCGGCACTGAAGCTTTCTTT | CASTGTPFGTEAFF
. | many | TRBJ2-3 | TRBV20-1 | TGCAGTGCTTCCGGGACTCTGCCAGATACGCAGTATTTT | CSASGTLPDTQYF
. | few | TRBJ2-7 | TRBV6-5 | TGTGCCAGCAGTTACTCGCCAGACACCTCCTACGAGCAGTACTTC | CASSYSPDTSYEQYF
TRBD2 | . | TRBJ2-3 | TRBV7-3 | TGTGCCAGCAGCTTAAGGGGACTAGCGGACGATACGCAGTATTTT | CASSLRGLADDTQYF
. | many | TRBJ1-2 | TRBV12-3/TRBV12-4 | TGTGCCAGCACCTCCGGGTTAAGTGGCTACACCTTC | CASTSGLSGYTF
TRBD2 | once | TRBJ2-1 | TRBV9 | TGTGCCAGCAACGCACCTAGCGGGGGCGCTAGCTCCTACAATGAGCAGTTCTTC | CASNAPSGGASSYNEQFF
. | many | TRBJ2-5 | TRBV2 | TGTGCCAGCAGTGAACAGGGGATTAGCTTGGGGGTCGTGGAGACCCAGTACTTC | CASSEQGISLGVVETQYF
. | many | TRBJ1-6 | TRBV12-3/TRBV12-4 | TGTGCCAGCAGTTCTACAGGGACGAGGGATTCACCCCTCCACTTT | CASSSTGTRDSPLHF
TRBD1 | many | TRBJ1-2 | TRBV12-3/TRBV12-4 | TGTGCCAGCACTCAGGACAGGGTCGGTGGCTACACCTTC | CASTQDRVGGYTF
. | few | TRBJ1-6 | TRBV9 | TGTGCCAGCAGCGTAAAGAATAATTCACCCCTCCACTTT | CASSVKNNSPLHF
TRBD1 | . | TRBJ2-3 | TRBV20-1 | TGCAGTGCTAGTAAGGGGGCCGGAGATACGCAGTATTTT | CSASKGAGDTQYF
. | . | TRBJ1-5 | TRBV9 | TGTGCCAGCAGCGCGGTAGAGGGAGGTCAGCCCCAGCATTTT | CASSAVEGGQPQHF
TRBD1 | . | TRBJ1-6 | TRBV4-1 | TGCGCCAGCAGCTCTCTTGAGGGACAGCTACCAGCACCCCTCCACTTT | CASSSLEGQLPAPLHF
TRBD2 | . | TRBJ2-3 | TRBV7-9 | TGTGCCAGCAGTCGGGACTCTAGCGGGGGACAAGGGGATACGCAGTATTTT | CASSRDSSGGQGDTQYF
. | . | TRBJ1-2 | TRBV7-2 | TGTGCCAGCAGCTTACAGCGACTAGCTAACTATGGCTACACCTTC | CASSLQRLANYGYTF
. | many | TRBJ2-1 | TRBV5-8 | TGTGCCAGCAGACACGGGGATGAGCAGTTCTTC | CASRHGDEQFF
TRBD1 | . | TRBJ1-5 | TRBV13 | TGTGCCAGCAGTGAGCCGACAGGGCTGCGCAATCAGCCCCAGCATTTT | CASSEPTGLRNQPQHF
. | many | TRBJ2-5 | TRBV20-1 | TGCAGTGCTAGAGATCAAGGGGAGACCCAGTACTTC | CSARDQGETQYF
TRBD1 | many | TRBJ1-1 | TRBV9 | TGTGCCAGCAGCATAACAGGGGGCGCGACCACTGAAGCTTTCTTT | CASSITGGATTEAFF
TRBD1 | few | TRBJ1-5 | TRBV27 | TGTGCCAGCAGTTTAAAGGGACAGATATATAGCAATCAGCCCCAGCATTTT | CASSLKGQIYSNQPQHF
. | many | TRBJ1-5 | TRBV28 | TGTGCCAGCAGACCCCGACAGGAGGGGAATCAGCCCCAGCATTTT | CASRPRQEGNQPQHF
. | many | TRBJ2-1 | TRBV3-1 | TGTGCCAGCAGCCAAGAGCTTAGGCAGAGCTCCTACAATGAGCAGTTCTTC | CASSQELRQSSYNEQFF
. | . | TRBJ2-5 | TRBV4-1 | TGCGCCAGCAGCCAAGCATATCCCCCAGAGACCCAGTACTTC | CASSQAYPPETQYF
TRBD2 | few | TRBJ2-1 | TRBV7-9 | TGTGCCAGCAGACAAAGGGGACTAGCGGGTGAGCAGTTCTTC | CASRQRGLAGEQFF
. | many | TRBJ2-1 | TRBV18 | TGTGCCAGCTCACGTCAGGGGAGCGATGAGCAGTTCTTC | CASSRQGSDEQFF
. | many | TRBJ1-1 | TRBV5-6 | TGTGCCAGCAGCTCGAACACCGTTACCCGTTTTGGGGCTTTCTTT | CASSSNTVTRFGAFF
TRBD1 | few | TRBJ1-2 | TRBV11-1 | TGTGCCAGCAGCCTGAGACAGGGTTTTGGCTACACCTTC | CASSLRQGFGYTF
. | . | TRBJ2-7 | TRBV28 | TGTGCCAGCAGCTTTAACCAGGGCCACGAGCAGTACTTC | CASSFNQGHEQYF
. | few | TRBJ2-7 | TRBV27 | TGTGCCAGCACCTCTGGAGGACCTATCTCCGAGCAGTACTTC | CASTSGGPISEQYF
TRBD1 | . | TRBJ2-1 | TRBV4-1 | TGCGCCAGCAGCACCTACAGGGGTTCCTACAATGAGCAGTTCTTC | CASSTYRGSYNEQFF
. | many | TRBJ2-1 | TRBV5-5 | TGTGCCAGCAGCTTGGAGGTGCCCTCGGGGAATGAGCAGTTCTTC | CASSLEVPSGNEQFF
. | many | TRBJ1-5 | TRBV7-9 | TGTGCCAGCAGCTTACAGGGATATAGCAATCAGCCCCAGCATTTT | CASSLQGYSNQPQHF
. | many | TRBJ1-5 | TRBV12-3/TRBV12-4 | TGTGCCAGCAGCACAACGGGACAACCTCGATCCCAGCCCCAGCATTTT | CASSTTGQPRSQPQHF
TRBD1 | many | TRBJ2-5 | TRBV2 | TGTGCCAGCAGGACCACAGGGGGGGAGACCCAGTACTTC | CASRTTGGETQYF